Presented here are 25 T cell receptor beta chains from one specimen sequenced in a study of T-cell reconstitution after alpha-beta-depleted transplantation in children. Preparation of the TCRbeta library involved a method that used unique molecular identifiers. TCRdb re-analysed the PCR reads in MiXCR, keeping a single row per CDR3 protein. In the table there are about 540,000 distinct CDR3 sequences, about 17% of which are singletons. The sample here was PBMCs from the stem cell graft donor, taken from the stem cell graft. These receptors originate from a human donor who donated a stem cell graft to a child with acute lymphoblastic leukemia.

This clonotype was observed a few times. CDR3 residues: CAISGLAGPPGVHEQYF. CDR3 coding DNA: TGTGCCATCAGTGGACTAGCGGGCCCCCCCGGCGTCCACGAGCAGTACTTC. The rearrangement joins TRBV10-3 to TRBJ2-7, with 10 bases fitting TRBD2. The germline V gene has CDR1 ENHRY and CDR2 SYGVKD. This CDR3 is 17 amino acids long. J gave up 5 bases and V 4 bases, and 14 bases lay outside the gene matches.

This clonotype has more than one count but fewer than ten. The chain couples TRBV5-6 to TRBJ1-6, with 7 bases fitting TRBD1. The CDR3 length is 15 residues. V trimming: 2 bases; J trimming: 4 bases; junction bases outside the gene matches: 3. CDR1 is SGHDT and CDR2 is YYEEEE in the germline V gene. The CDR3 DNA sequence: TGTGCCAGCAGCTTTACAGGGGAGTATAATTCACCCCTCCACTTT. Translation gives CASSFTGEYNSPLHF.

This CDR3 is CASSVSGTGGYEQYF. CDR3 sequence (DNA): TGTGCCAGCAGCGTTTCCGGGACAGGGGGCTACGAGCAGTACTTC. The chain carries TRBV9 and TRBJ2-7; 11 bases map to TRBD1. This CDR3 contains 15 residues. The J segment lost 3 bases and the V segment lost 2 bases, leaving 4 bases of the junction unmatched. CDR1 is SGDLS, CDR2 YYNGEE, per germline.

The rearrangement joins TRBV29-1 to TRBJ1-1; D gene ambiguous. This CDR3 comprises 13 residues. V lost 3 bases, J lost 7 bases, and 15 bases lay in between. Germline values: CDR1 SQVTM, CDR2 ANQGSEA. The DNA for the CDR3 is TGCAGCGTTGAGGGTCCTCTGCTCCATGAAGCTTTCTTT. Its protein is CSVEGPLLHEAFF.

The CDR3 DNA reads TGTGCCAGCAGCTTAGACCCGGGTTTGGGCACTGAAGCTTTCTTT. Translation: CASSLDPGLGTEAFF. J is TRBJ1-1 and V is TRBV13, with D unclear. Germline loops: CDR1 PRHDT, CDR2 FYEKMQ (reference sequence). The CDR3 is 15 amino acids. The germline V and J ends were trimmed by 1 base and 4 bases, with 13 bases remaining between them.

The V call is TRBV29-1, the J call TRBJ2-1, with D perhaps matching TRBD2 (5 bases). With 4 bases removed from V and 4 bases from J, the gap between germline ends came to 14 bases. Germline CDR1 reads SQVTM; CDR2 reads ANQGSEA. This CDR3 is built from 14 residues. This CDR3 is CSVVASRGYNEQFF. CDR3 DNA: TGCAGCGTTGTCGCTAGTCGGGGATACAATGAGCAGTTCTTC.

This clonotype was counted between two and nine times. V usage is TRBV4-1 and J usage is TRBJ1-1; possible D gene TRBD1, 5 bases. Germline lookup yields CDR1 MGHRA and CDR2 YSYEKL. The CDR3 sequence is 15 residues long. Trimming cost V 4 bases and J 4 bases, with 16 bases left between them. The CDR3 nucleotides are TGCGCCAGCAGCCTTTCCTTTGGGGGGGTCACTGAAGCTTTCTTT. Its translation: CASSLSFGGVTEAFF.

This clonotype has just a few counts. The chain recombines TRBV5-5 with TRBJ2-7, with D possibly matching TRBD1 (5 bases). The germline V and J ends were trimmed by 6 bases and 3 bases, with 10 bases remaining between them. CDR1 SGHKS and CDR2 YYEKEE come from the germline V gene (reference sequence). This CDR3 spans 12 amino acids. For the CDR3, the DNA is TGTGCCAGCAACCCTGACAGCTACGAGCAGTACTTC. Protein product: CASNPDSYEQYF.

This clonotype was observed a handful of times. V is TRBV12-3 or TRBV12-4 and J is TRBJ1-2; D possibly corresponds to TRBD1 (6 bases). Trimming stripped 8 bases from V and 7 bases from J, with 17 bases between. The CDR3 contains 13 residues. CDR3 loop: CASSLGGRGGYTF. In nucleotides, the CDR3 is TGTGCCAGCTCTCTGGGGGGGCGCGGTGGCTACACCTTC.

The rearrangement joins TRBV5-1 to TRBJ2-7; 8 bases line up with TRBD1. Germline assignment: CDR1 SGHRS and CDR2 YFSETQ. Trimming removed 4 bases from V and 5 bases from J; junction bases left unmatched: 8. The CDR3 is made up of 14 amino acids. CDR3 amino acids: CASSPWTGFHEQYF. As DNA, the CDR3 is TGCGCCAGCAGCCCCTGGACAGGGTTTCACGAGCAGTACTTC.

This clonotype occurred a few times. The chain carries TRBV7-9 and TRBJ1-2; tentatively, D is TRBD1 (6 bases). The CDR3 contains 13 residues. CDR1 is SEHNR and CDR2 is FQNEAQ in the germline V gene (reference sequence). With 0 bases removed from V and 7 bases from J, the gap between germline ends came to 9 bases. The CDR3 here is CASSLAQGFGYTF. The DNA for the CDR3 is TGTGCCAGCAGCTTAGCACAGGGTTTTGGCTACACCTTC.

This clonotype was seen more than once but under ten times. This chain connects TRBV15 to TRBJ2-3; 11 nucleotides line up with TRBD2. Germline CDR1 is LNHNV and CDR2 is YYDKDF (reference sequence). The V and J ends lost 0 bases and 7 bases, in that order; junction bases with no gene match: 9. This CDR3 is 17 amino acids long. CDR3 sequence: CATSRDRLAGGSHTQYF. For the CDR3, the DNA is TGTGCCACCAGCAGAGATAGGCTAGCGGGAGGCTCGCATACGCAGTATTTT.

The CDR3 DNA follows: TGTGCCAGCAGTCCCCCTTGTGAGCAGTTCTTC. It encodes CASSPPCEQFF. The chain employs TRBV28 and TRBJ2-1; D call uncertain. This CDR3 has 11 residues. Germline values: CDR1 MDHEN, CDR2 SYDVKM. V lost 5 bases and J lost 9, with 8 bases in between.

The CDR3 DNA reads as TGTGCCGGAGGGCAGCTCGGGGCCTACGAGCAGTACTTC. Residues: CAGGQLGAYEQYF. V and J are TRBV30 and TRBJ2-7; possible D gene TRBD2, 6 bases. Trimming left V 8 bases short and J 2 bases short, with 16 bases between. The CDR3 has 13 residues. Germline V CDR1 and CDR2: GTSNPN, SVGIG (reference sequence).

The chain carries TRBV10-3 and TRBJ1-1; D is possibly TRBD1 (6 bases). This CDR3 has 15 residues. Germline V gene data show CDR1 as ENHRY and CDR2 as SYGVKD. The germline V and J ends were trimmed by 2 bases and 6 bases, with 16 bases remaining between them. The CDR3 here is CAISERTGNNPEAFF. As DNA, the CDR3 is TGTGCCATCAGTGAGCGTACAGGGAACAACCCTGAAGCTTTCTTT.

In its sample, this clonotype was seen a few times. This chain links TRBV5-1 with TRBJ2-7; D is ambiguous. V lost 0 bases and J lost 3, with 10 bases in between. Germline CDR1 is SGHRS and CDR2 is YFSETQ. The CDR3 contains 14 residues. The CDR3 region is CASSLALQNYEQYF. CDR3 coding DNA: TGCGCCAGCAGCTTGGCCCTACAGAACTACGAGCAGTACTTC. The variable domain in full, completed from reference TRBV5-1 and TRBJ2-7, reads KAGVTQTPRYLIKTRGQQVTLSCSPISGHRSVSWYQQTPGQGLQFLFEYFSETQRNKGNFPGRFSGRQFSNSRSEMNVSTLELGDSALYLCASSLALQNYEQYFGPGTRLTVT.

The chain joins TRBV27 to TRBJ2-3, with D possibly matching TRBD1 (5 bases). The CDR3 sequence is 18 residues long. Germline V gene lookup returns CDR1 MNHEY and CDR2 SMNVEV (reference sequence). The germline V and J ends were trimmed by 3 bases and 4 bases, with 23 bases remaining between them. CDR3 DNA: TGTGCCAGCAGTTTGTCAACCCCGGAGCCAGGGTTAGCAGATACGCAGTATTTT. Its protein product is CASSLSTPEPGLADTQYF.

About this clonotype: One junction end does not reproduce the germline sequence, and a read error may be involved. The V and J genes are TRBV7-7 and TRBJ2-7; D remains unclear. Germline lookup yields CDR1 SSHAT and CDR2 FNYEAQ (reference sequence). The CDR3 length is 14 residues. CDR3 in DNA: TGTGCCAGCAGCCCCCTTTCGCGAGCCTACGAGCAATACTTC. The encoded protein is CASSPLSRAYEQYF. Filled out from reference TRBV7-7 and TRBJ2-7, the complete variable domain reads GAGVSQSPRYKVTKRGQDVTLRCDPISSHATLYWYQQALGQGPEFLTYFNYEAQPDKSGLPSDRFSAERPEGSISTLTIQRTEQRDSAMYRCASSPLSRAYEQYFGPGTRLTVT.

The chain couples TRBV6-5 to TRBJ1-2; D gene unclear. CDR1 MNHEY and CDR2 SVGAGI come from the germline V gene. Trimming left V 0 bases short and J 2 bases short, with 10 bases between. This CDR3 has 15 amino acids. The CDR3 here is CASSYSGSLNYGYTF. Here the CDR3 DNA reads TGTGCCAGCAGTTACTCCGGGTCCTTAAACTATGGCTACACCTTC.

This clonotype turned up a few times. The chain employs TRBV5-1 and TRBJ1-5; TRBD1 is a possible D gene (5 bases). The CDR3 is 15 residues long. Germline values: CDR1 SGHRS, CDR2 YFSETQ. Trimming cost V 0 bases and J 6 bases, with 13 bases left between them. The CDR3 loop reads CASSLGGTAGQPQHF. CDR3 DNA: TGCGCCAGCAGCTTGGGAGGGACCGCCGGTCAGCCCCAGCATTTT.

There are a few counts of this clonotype. The chain carries TRBV3-1 and TRBJ2-1, with 11 bases matching TRBD2. This CDR3 has 19 residues. CDR1 is LGHDT and CDR2 is YNNKEL in the germline V gene (reference sequence). With 0 bases clipped from V and 9 bases from J, the junction kept 16 bases outside the gene matches. The CDR3 DNA follows: TGTGCCAGCAGCCAAGATGCTAGGTTAGCGGGAGGGCGCAGGAGTGAGCAGTTCTTC. As protein: CASSQDARLAGGRRSEQFF.

In its sample, this clonotype was seen a few times. V and J are TRBV11-1 and TRBJ2-2, with D possibly being TRBD1 (5 bases). Trimming stripped 3 bases from V and 9 bases from J, with 17 bases between. The V gene's germline CDR1 is SGHAT and CDR2 FQDESV (reference sequence). There are 15 residues in the CDR3. The CDR3 protein is CASSFGPGRQRELFF. CDR3 bases: TGTGCCAGCAGCTTTGGTCCAGGGCGCCAACGGGAGCTGTTTTTT.

This clonotype was seen a few times. The rearrangement joins TRBV20-1 to TRBJ2-7; 11 positions match TRBD2. There are 15 residues in the CDR3. V lost 4 bases to trimming and J lost 0 bases; unmatched junction nucleotides: 5. The germline gives CDR1 DFQATT, CDR2 SNEGSKA (reference sequence). In DNA form, the CDR3 reads TGCAGTGCTACGGGGGGGACTAGCGGCTCCTACGAGCAGTACTTC. It yields the protein CSATGGTSGSYEQYF.

The chain links TRBV27 to TRBJ2-7; D call uncertain. CDR3 length equals 15 residues. V was shortened by 3 bases and J by 0 bases, with 12 bases between the two germline ends. Germline-derived CDR1 and CDR2 are MNHEY and SMNVEV (reference sequence). The CDR3 DNA sequence: TGTGCCAGCAGTTTGACCCGTCCCTACTCCTACGAGCAGTACTTC. Translated, it gives CASSLTRPYSYEQYF.

This chain links TRBV5-1 with TRBJ2-5; D is uncertain. This CDR3 region has 16 residues. The germline V and J ends were trimmed by 5 bases and 0 bases, with 17 bases remaining between them. Germline CDR1 and CDR2: SGHRS and YFSETQ. The CDR3 bases are TGCGCCAGCAGTAAGAACAGAATAGGGTACCAAGAGACCCAGTACTTC. Translated, it gives CASSKNRIGYQETQYF.